A selection of T cell receptor beta chains follows, all from one sample in a study of T cells in Graves' hyperthyroidism and ophthalmopathy. Via MiXCR, TCRdb re-called the multiplex PCR reads, giving one row per CDR3 protein. Among 200,000 to 250,000 distinct CDR3 sequences, approximately 17% were seen once, and the ten largest hold approximately 50%. Input material: blood. Receptors were obtained from a man aged 50-59 years with Graves' hyperthyroidism. Each CDR3 is given with its conserved first and last residue. The D gene is left open where the match is weak. Some rows mark clone size as missing; the rest say once, few, many or name a class of expanded clone.

D gene	CDR3 length	V gene	clone size	J gene	CDR3 DNA	CDR3 protein
TRBD2	12	TRBV20-1	.	TRBJ2-1	TGCAGCCCCGGACTAGCGGGAGGTGAGCAGTTCTTC	CSPGLAGGEQFF
TRBD2	17	TRBV3-1	few	TRBJ2-3	TGTGCCAGCAGTATAGGTCGAGGTAGCGGGATCCCCGATACGCAGTATTTT	CASSIGRGSGIPDTQYF
TRBD1	16	TRBV7-6	many	TRBJ1-1	TGTGCCAGCAGCTTTTTGTACAGGGGGCCGGGAACTGAAGCTTTCTTT	CASSFLYRGPGTEAFF
TRBD1	12	TRBV20-1	many	TRBJ1-2	TGCAGTGCCCCGGGACAGACCTATGGCTACACCTTC	CSAPGQTYGYTF
TRBD1	13	TRBV2	many	TRBJ1-5	TGTGCCAGCAGGACAGGGTGGGGTCAGCCCCAGCATTTT	CASRTGWGQPQHF
TRBD1	15	TRBV30	many	TRBJ2-2	TGTGCCTGGATTCGGACAGGGGGTAGGACCGGGGAGCTGTTTTTT	CAWIRTGGRTGELFF
TRBD2	16	TRBV4-3	.	TRBJ2-3	TGCGCCAGCAACCAAGATTGGGCTAGCGGGAGTGAATCGCAGTATTTT	CASNQDWASGSESQYF
TRBD2	15	TRBV4-1	many	TRBJ2-5	TGCGCCAGCAGCCAAGGTCTAGCGGGTTGGGAGACCCAGTACTTC	CASSQGLAGWETQYF
.	13	TRBV10-3	many	TRBJ1-5	TGTGCCACTCAGAGCTATAGCAATCAGCCCCAGCATTTT	CATQSYSNQPQHF
TRBD1	15	TRBV4-2	.	TRBJ1-1	TGTGCCAGCAGCCATGGGGACAGGGAGGGGACTGAAGCTTTCTTT	CASSHGDREGTEAFF
TRBD2	16	TRBV12-3/TRBV12-4	many	TRBJ2-3	TGTGCCAGCAGTTTAACCGGGACTAGCGGGGGAGATACGCAGTATTTT	CASSLTGTSGGDTQYF
TRBD1	15	TRBV2	.	TRBJ1-5	TGTGCCAGCAGTACAGGGGTTTATAGCAATCAGCCCCAGCATTTT	CASSTGVYSNQPQHF
.	13	TRBV7-2	many	TRBJ2-5	TGTGCCAGCAGCTTAGGAGTTTGGGAGACCCAGTACTTC	CASSLGVWETQYF
TRBD2	14	TRBV27	many	TRBJ2-1	TGTGCCAGCAGGGGACTAGCGGATTCTCGGGAGCAGTTCTTC	CASRGLADSREQFF
.	16	TRBV12-3/TRBV12-4	many	TRBJ2-3	TGTGCCAGCAGTTTATGGGTGGGAAGGGTCACAGATACGCAGTATTTT	CASSLWVGRVTDTQYF
TRBD2	15	TRBV2	many	TRBJ2-4	TGTGCCAGCAGTGAAATTAGCGGGAGCCTGAACATTCAGTACTTC	CASSEISGSLNIQYF
TRBD2	17	TRBV9	many	TRBJ2-3	TGTGCCAGCAGCGTAGGTCTGGCGGGAGGATTCACAGATACGCAGTATTTT	CASSVGLAGGFTDTQYF
TRBD1	14	TRBV30	.	TRBJ2-7	TGTGCCTGGAGTGTAACAGGGGGCGCGGAAGAGCAGTACTTC	CAWSVTGGAEEQYF
TRBD2	17	TRBV7-2	many	TRBJ2-2	TGTGCCAGCAGCCCAACCCCAGCGGGGTGGGGTTCGGGGGAGCTGTTTTTT	CASSPTPAGWGSGELFF
TRBD2	17	TRBV20-1	many	TRBJ2-1	TGCAGTGCTAGAGATGGGCTAGCGGGAGTGCGATACAATGAGCAGTTCTTC	CSARDGLAGVRYNEQFF
.	20	TRBV28	many	TRBJ1-5	TGTGCCAGCAGTTCAGACCACACCCGGGACACATTCGAAGGCAATCAGCCCCAGCATTTT	CASSSDHTRDTFEGNQPQHF
.	15	TRBV5-1	many	TRBJ2-1	TGCGCCAGCAGCTTAGGGTCGAGCTCCTACAATGAGCAGTTCTTC	CASSLGSSSYNEQFF
TRBD1	15	TRBV12-3/TRBV12-4	many	TRBJ2-5	TGTGCCAGCAGCTTGGACAGGGGGCATCGGGAGACCCAGTACTTC	CASSLDRGHRETQYF
.	15	TRBV27	few	TRBJ2-3	TGTGCCAGCAGTCCGCAGGGGGGGCACACAGATACGCAGTATTTT	CASSPQGGHTDTQYF
.	10	TRBV6-7	.	TRBJ2-1	TGTGCCAGGTTGAACAATGAGCAGTTCTTC	CARLNNEQFF
.	15	TRBV11-3	many	TRBJ2-3	TGTGCCAGCAGCCATTCTCGAGGGGACACAGATACGCAGTATTTT	CASSHSRGDTDTQYF
.	13	TRBV20-1	many	TRBJ2-5	TGCAGTGCTAACACAGGGCTCGAAGAGACCCAGTACTTC	CSANTGLEETQYF
.	15	TRBV7-9	.	TRBJ1-3	TGTGCCAGCAGCTTACTGGGGGGCTCTGGAAACACCATATATTTT	CASSLLGGSGNTIYF
TRBD1	14	TRBV27	.	TRBJ2-1	TGTGCCAGCAGTTTTGGACAGGGAATTCGTGAGCAGTTCTTC	CASSFGQGIREQFF
.	13	TRBV28	medium-sized	TRBJ2-3	TGTGCCAGCAGTTTCCAGTATCCAGATACGCAGTATTTT	CASSFQYPDTQYF
TRBD2	17	TRBV11-3	.	TRBJ2-1	TGTGCCAGCAGCTTAGGTATACTAGCGGGAGTCGGGGATGAGCAGTTCTTC	CASSLGILAGVGDEQFF
TRBD1	15	TRBV2	.	TRBJ2-5	TGTGCCAGCAGTGAGGACAGGGGGTTCCAAGAGACCCAGTACTTC	CASSEDRGFQETQYF
TRBD2	14	TRBV20-1	many	TRBJ2-2	TGCAGTGCCATGGGACTAGCGGCCACCGGGGAGCTGTTTTTT	CSAMGLAATGELFF
TRBD2	16	TRBV11-3	.	TRBJ2-2	TGTGCCAGCAGCTCCTATTGGGAGGGAGGCACCGGGGAGCTGTTTTTT	CASSSYWEGGTGELFF
TRBD1	15	TRBV5-4	.	TRBJ2-4	TGTGCCAGCAGTTCTTCCGGGACAGGGTTAAACATTCAGTACTTC	CASSSSGTGLNIQYF